This T cell receptor (beta chain) was sequenced during a study of cytomegalovirus exposure and HLA in healthy donors. Broader study findings: Cytomegalovirus-associated TCR beta chains were listed, numbering 150 to 200.

CDR3 length: 14 residues. With 5 bases removed from V and 4 bases from J, the gap between germline ends came to 14 bases. Germline CDR1 and CDR2: MNHEY and SMNVEV (reference sequence). Primers included in the PCR were 60 Vbeta and 13 Jbeta primers. Profiling relied on immunoSEQ multiplex PCR, and the TCRdb table lists in-frame clones only, not all of them. This sample has 150,000 to 200,000 clones, with about three quarters found just once. Notes on this clone: Its antigen is not known.

Healthy people donating bone marrow made up the donors. V usage is TRBV27 and J usage is TRBJ1-2, with a possible D match to TRBD1 (6 bases). The material sequenced was PBMCs. The sequence derives from a woman aged 45 to 65 in good health and CMV-seropositive. CDR3 bases: TGTGCCAGCAGTCCAGACAGGCAAATCTATGGCTACACCTTC. This translates into CASSPDRQIYGYTF.